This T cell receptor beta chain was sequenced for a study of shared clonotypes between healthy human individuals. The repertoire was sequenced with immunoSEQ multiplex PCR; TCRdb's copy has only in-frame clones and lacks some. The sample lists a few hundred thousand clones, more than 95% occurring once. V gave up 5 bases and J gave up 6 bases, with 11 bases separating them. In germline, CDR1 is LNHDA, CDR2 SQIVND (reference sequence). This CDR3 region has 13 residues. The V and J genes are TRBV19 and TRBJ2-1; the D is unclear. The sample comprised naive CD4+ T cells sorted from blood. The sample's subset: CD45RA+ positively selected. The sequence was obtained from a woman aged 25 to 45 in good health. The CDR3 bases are TGTGCCAGTAGTCCAAGGGTCGGCAATGAGCAGTTCTTC. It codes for CASSPRVGNEQFF.